The entry that follows covers one T cell receptor beta chain sequence. The CDR3 is made up of 15 amino acids. The sample is drawn from a study of T cells expressing NK-cell markers. TCRdb reworked the 5' RACE reads into one entry per CDR3 protein, no DNA. The sample table includes roughly 390,000 distinct CDR3 sequences. Material for sequencing was blood T cells: a sorted CD56 or NKG2C T cell subset, CD4+ or CD8+ T cells, or bulk PBMC T cells (not recorded which). The chain carries TRBV12-3 or TRBV12-4 and TRBJ2-1; the TCRdb call, TRBD1, lacks DNA for checking. The sequence derives from a man aged 18-70 years in good health. This CDR3 reads CASSLASKGAHEQFF.